Shown below are 10 T cell receptor beta chains from a single sample sequenced in a study of blood T cell repertoires in COVID-19. The repertoire was sequenced with immunoSEQ multiplex PCR; TCRdb's copy has only in-frame clones and lacks some. The sample holds roughly 150,000 clones; approximately 86% are singletons and the top ten take under 4.5%. Sample: PBMCs or T cells enriched from blood (not recorded which). The receptors were gathered from a woman between 40 and 55 years old who had been exposed to COVID-19.

This rearrangement joins TRBV5-5 to TRBJ1-5; D remains unclear. Trimming shortened V by 4 bases and J by 0 bases, and 5 bases separated the two germline ends. Germline V lookup: CDR1 SGHKS, CDR2 YYEKEE (reference sequence). The CDR3 is 13 residues long. In nucleotides, the CDR3 is TGTGCCAGCAGCATGTATAGCAATCAGCCCCAGCATTTT. Translating it yields CASSMYSNQPQHF.

The V gene is TRBV24-1, the J gene TRBJ2-2; D may be TRBD2 (7 bases). Trimming removed 7 bases from V and 0 bases from J, with 29 bases in between. This CDR3 is 21 amino acids long. Germline values: CDR1 KGHDR, CDR2 SFDVKD. Here the CDR3 reads CATSPTSETRQGLSNTGELFF. The DNA of the CDR3 is TGTGCCACCAGCCCCACTAGCGAGACGCGGCAGGGGCTATCGAACACCGGGGAGCTGTTTTTT.

Regarding this clone: A read error may produce the germline difference seen at one junction end. The V call is TRBV19, the J call TRBJ1-2; 8 nucleotides match TRBD1. The CDR3 extends over 11 amino acids. Germline V gives CDR1 LNHDA, CDR2 SQIVND (reference sequence). This CDR3 reads CAIRGPYGYIF. The CDR3 bases are TGTGCCATCAGGGGGCCTTATGGCTACATCTTC. The full variable domain, its missing parts supplied by reference TRBV19 and TRBJ1-2, is DGGITQSPKYLFRKEGQNVTLSCEQNLNHDAMYWYRQDPGQGLRLIYYSQIVNDFQKGDIAEGYSVSREKKESFPLTVTSAQKNPTAFYLCAIRGPYGYIFGSGTRLTVV.

The chain carries TRBV14 and TRBJ2-5, with 7 nucleotides matching TRBD2. Germline CDR1 and CDR2: SGHDN and FVKESK. Trimming cost V 1 base and J 2 bases; bases outside gene matches: 7. This CDR3 has 16 residues. CDR3 nucleotides: TGTGCCAGCAGCCAAGCTTTCGCGGGAGTACAAGAGACCCAGTACTTC. This codes for CASSQAFAGVQETQYF. Drawing the rest from reference TRBV14 and TRBJ2-5, the complete variable domain is EAGVTQFPSHSVIEKGQTVTLRCDPISGHDNLYWYRRVMGKEIKFLLHFVKESKQDESGMPNNRFLAERTGGTYSTLKVQPAELEDSGVYFCASSQAFAGVQETQYFGPGTRLLVL.

The CDR3 sequence is CASSETRYGYTF. In DNA form, the CDR3 reads TGCGCCAGCAGCGAGACAAGATATGGCTACACCTTC. V usage is TRBV10-1 and J usage is TRBJ1-2, with D uncertain. The CDR3 contains 12 residues. V was cut by 6 bases and J by 5 bases, with 10 bases left in between. Germline V gene sequence: CDR1 WNHNN, CDR2 SYGVQD (reference sequence).

J is TRBJ1-5 and V is TRBV19; D may be TRBD1 (5 bases). V lost 5 bases to trimming and J lost 7 bases, with 18 bases between them. The germline V gene has CDR1 LNHDA and CDR2 SQIVND (reference sequence). This CDR3 has 15 amino acids. The CDR3 spells CASSRGVGINQPQHF. CDR3 in DNA: TGTGCCAGTAGTCGGGGGGTTGGCATCAACCAGCCCCAGCATTTT.

CDR3 nucleotide sequence: TGTGCCAGCAGTTTCGGGGGGTATGAGCAGTTCTTC. Residues: CASSFGGYEQFF. The rearrangement joins TRBV12-3 or TRBV12-4 to TRBJ2-1, with 7 bases matching TRBD2. J lost 8 bases, V lost 3 bases, and 1 base had no gene match. CDR3 size: 12 residues.

CDR3 DNA: TGTGCCAGCAGTGTGGGGGGGAGCTCCTACGAGCAGTACTTC. Protein: CASSVGGSSYEQYF. The chain joins TRBV2 to TRBJ2-7; 7 bases are a match to TRBD2. This CDR3 region has 14 residues. V lost 4 bases and J lost 0; bases outside the gene matches: 3. Germline V gene sequence: CDR1 SNHLY, CDR2 FYNNEI.

The genes are TRBV13 and TRBJ1-2; TRBD1 agrees at 7 bases. Germline CDR1 is PRHDT and CDR2 is FYEKMQ (reference sequence). The ends lost 2 bases at V and 2 bases at J; junction bases unmatched: 5. The CDR3 consists of 15 residues. CDR3 DNA: TGTGCCAGCAGCTTAACGGAGGGGGCGAACTATGGCTACACCTTC. Translated: CASSLTEGANYGYTF.

This chain joins TRBV27 and TRBJ2-5; D is undetermined. The germline CDR1 and CDR2 sequences are MNHEY and SMNVEV (reference sequence). The V gene lost 8 bases and the J gene lost 5 bases, with 18 bases spanning the gap. CDR3 length: 14 residues. This CDR3 reads CASGDRLPPETQYF. CDR3 coding DNA: TGTGCCAGCGGAGATAGACTCCCCCCGGAGACCCAGTACTTC.